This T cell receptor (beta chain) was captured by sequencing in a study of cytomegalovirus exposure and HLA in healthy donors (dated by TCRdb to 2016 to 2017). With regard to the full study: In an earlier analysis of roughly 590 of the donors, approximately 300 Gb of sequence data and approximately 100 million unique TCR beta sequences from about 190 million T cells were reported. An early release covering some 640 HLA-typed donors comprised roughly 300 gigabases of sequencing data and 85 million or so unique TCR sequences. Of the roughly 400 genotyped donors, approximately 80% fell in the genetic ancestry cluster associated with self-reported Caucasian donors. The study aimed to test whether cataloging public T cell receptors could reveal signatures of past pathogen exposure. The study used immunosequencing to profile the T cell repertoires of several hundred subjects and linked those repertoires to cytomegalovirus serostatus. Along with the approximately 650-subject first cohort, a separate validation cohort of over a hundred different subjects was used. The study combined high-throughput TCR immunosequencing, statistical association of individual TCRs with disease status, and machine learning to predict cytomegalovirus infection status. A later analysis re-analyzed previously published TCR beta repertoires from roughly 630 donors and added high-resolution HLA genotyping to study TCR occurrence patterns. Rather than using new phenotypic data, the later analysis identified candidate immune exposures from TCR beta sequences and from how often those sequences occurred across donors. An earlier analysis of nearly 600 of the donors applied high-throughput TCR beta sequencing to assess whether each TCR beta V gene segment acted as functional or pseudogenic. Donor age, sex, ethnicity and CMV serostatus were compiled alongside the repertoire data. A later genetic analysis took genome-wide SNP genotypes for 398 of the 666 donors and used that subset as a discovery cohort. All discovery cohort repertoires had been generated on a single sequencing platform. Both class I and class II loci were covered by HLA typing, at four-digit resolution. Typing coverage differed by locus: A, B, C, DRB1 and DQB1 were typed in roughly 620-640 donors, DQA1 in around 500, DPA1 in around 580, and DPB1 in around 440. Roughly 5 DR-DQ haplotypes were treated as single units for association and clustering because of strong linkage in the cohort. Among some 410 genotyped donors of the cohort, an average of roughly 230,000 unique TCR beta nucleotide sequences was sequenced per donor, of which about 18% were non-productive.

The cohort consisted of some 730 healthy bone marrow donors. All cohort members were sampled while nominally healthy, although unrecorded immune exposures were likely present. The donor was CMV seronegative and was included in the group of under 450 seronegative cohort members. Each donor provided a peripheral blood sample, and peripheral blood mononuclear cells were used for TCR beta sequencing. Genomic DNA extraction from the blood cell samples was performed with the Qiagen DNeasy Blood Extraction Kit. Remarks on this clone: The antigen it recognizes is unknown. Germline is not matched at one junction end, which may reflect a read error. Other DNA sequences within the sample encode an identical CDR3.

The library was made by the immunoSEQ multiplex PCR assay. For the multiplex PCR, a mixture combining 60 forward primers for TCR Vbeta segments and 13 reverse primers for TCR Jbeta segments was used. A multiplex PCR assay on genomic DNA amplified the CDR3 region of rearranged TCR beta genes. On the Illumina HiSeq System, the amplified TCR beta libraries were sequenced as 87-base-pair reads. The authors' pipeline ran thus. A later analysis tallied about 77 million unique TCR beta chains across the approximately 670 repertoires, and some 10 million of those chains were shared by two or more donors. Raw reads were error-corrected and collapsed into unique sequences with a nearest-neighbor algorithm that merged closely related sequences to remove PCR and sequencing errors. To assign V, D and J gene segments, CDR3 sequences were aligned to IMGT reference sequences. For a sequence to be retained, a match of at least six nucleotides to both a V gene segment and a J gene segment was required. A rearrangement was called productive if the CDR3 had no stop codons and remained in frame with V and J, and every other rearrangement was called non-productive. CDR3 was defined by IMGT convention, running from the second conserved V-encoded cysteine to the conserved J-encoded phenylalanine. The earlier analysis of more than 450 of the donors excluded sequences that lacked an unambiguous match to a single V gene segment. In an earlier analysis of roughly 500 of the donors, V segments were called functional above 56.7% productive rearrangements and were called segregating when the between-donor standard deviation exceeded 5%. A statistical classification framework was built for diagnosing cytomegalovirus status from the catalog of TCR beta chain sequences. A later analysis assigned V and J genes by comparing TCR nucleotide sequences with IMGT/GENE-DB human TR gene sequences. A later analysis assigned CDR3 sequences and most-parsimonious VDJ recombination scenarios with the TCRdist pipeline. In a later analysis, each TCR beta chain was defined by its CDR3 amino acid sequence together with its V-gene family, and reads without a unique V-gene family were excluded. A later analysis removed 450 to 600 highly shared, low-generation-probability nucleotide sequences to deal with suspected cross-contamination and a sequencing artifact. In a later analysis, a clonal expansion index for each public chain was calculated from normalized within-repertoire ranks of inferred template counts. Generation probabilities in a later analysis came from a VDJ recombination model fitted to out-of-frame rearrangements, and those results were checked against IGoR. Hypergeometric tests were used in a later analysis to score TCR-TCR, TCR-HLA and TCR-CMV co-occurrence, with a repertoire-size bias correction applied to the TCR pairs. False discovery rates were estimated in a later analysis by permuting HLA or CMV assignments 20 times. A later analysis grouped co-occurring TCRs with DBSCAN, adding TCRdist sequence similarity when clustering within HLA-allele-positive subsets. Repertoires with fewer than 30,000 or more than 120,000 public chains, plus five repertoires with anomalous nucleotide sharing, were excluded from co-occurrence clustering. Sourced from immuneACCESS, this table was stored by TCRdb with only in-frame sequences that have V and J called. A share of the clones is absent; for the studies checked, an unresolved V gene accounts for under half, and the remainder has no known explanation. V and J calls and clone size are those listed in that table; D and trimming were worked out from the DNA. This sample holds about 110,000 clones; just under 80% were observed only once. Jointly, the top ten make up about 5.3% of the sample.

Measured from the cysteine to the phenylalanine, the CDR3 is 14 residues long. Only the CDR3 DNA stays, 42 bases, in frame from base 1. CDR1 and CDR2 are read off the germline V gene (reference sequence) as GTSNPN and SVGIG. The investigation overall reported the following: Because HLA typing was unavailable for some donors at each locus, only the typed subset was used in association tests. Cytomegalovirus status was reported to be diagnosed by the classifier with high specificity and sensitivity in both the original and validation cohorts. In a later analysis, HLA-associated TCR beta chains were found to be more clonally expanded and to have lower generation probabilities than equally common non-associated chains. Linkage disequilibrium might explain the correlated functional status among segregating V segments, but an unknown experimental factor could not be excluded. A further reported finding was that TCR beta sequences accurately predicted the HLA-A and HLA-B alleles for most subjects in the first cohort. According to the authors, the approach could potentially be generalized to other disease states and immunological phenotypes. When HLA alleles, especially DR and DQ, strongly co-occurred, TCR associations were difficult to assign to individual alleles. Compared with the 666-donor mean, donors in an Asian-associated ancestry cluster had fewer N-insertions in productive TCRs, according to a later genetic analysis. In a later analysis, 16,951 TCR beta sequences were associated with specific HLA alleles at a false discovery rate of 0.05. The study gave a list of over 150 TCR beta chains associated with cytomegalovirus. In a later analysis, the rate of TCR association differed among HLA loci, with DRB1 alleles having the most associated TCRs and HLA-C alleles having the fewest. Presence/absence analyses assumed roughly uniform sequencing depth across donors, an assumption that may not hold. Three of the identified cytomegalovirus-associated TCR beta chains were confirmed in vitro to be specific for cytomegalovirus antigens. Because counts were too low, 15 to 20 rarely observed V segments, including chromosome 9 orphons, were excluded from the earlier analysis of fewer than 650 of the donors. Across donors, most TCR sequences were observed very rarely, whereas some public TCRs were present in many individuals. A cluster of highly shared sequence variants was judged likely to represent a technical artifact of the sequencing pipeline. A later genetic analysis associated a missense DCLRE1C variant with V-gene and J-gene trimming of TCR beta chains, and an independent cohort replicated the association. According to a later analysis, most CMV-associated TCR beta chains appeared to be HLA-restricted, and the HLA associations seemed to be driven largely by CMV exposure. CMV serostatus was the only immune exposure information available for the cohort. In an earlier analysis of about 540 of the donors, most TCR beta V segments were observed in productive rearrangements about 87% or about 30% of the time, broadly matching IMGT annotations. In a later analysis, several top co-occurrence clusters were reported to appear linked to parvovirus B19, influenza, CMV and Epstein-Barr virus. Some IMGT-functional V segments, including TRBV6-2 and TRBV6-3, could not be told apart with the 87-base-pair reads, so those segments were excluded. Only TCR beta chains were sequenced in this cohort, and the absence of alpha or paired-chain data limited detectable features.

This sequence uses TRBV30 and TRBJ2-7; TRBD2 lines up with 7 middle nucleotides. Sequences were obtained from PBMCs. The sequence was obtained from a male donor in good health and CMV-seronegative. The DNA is TGCGCCTGGAAGACCGGGACTAACTCCTACGAGCAGTACTTC. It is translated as CAWKTGTNSYEQYF.